This T cell receptor (beta chain) was recorded in a study of cytomegalovirus exposure and HLA in healthy donors (dated by TCRdb to about 2017). General notes on the study: According to an earlier analysis of 587 of the donors, about 170 million T cells yielded roughly 100 million unique TCR beta sequences and approximately 300 Gb of sequence data. An early release that covered some 640 HLA-typed donors contained approximately 300 gigabases of sequencing data and around 80 million unique TCR sequences. The genetic ancestry cluster associated with self-reported Caucasian donors included about 84% of the roughly 390 genotyped donors. The study was designed to test whether signatures of past pathogen exposure could be identified by cataloging public T cell receptors. The T cell repertoires of 666 subjects were profiled by immunosequencing and related to cytomegalovirus serostatus. In addition to the first cohort of approximately 650 subjects, a separate validation cohort of 120 different subjects was used. To predict cytomegalovirus infection status, the study brought together high-throughput TCR immunosequencing, statistical association of individual TCRs with disease status, and machine learning. A later analysis re-examined previously published TCR beta repertoires from just over 650 donors and added high-resolution HLA genotyping to investigate patterns of TCR occurrence. Rather than using new phenotypic data, the later analysis identified candidate immune exposures from TCR beta sequences and from how often those sequences occurred across donors. An earlier analysis of around 540 of the donors applied high-throughput TCR beta sequencing to assess whether each TCR beta V gene segment acted as functional or pseudogenic. Alongside the repertoire data, information on donor age, sex, ethnicity and CMV serostatus was compiled. Genome-wide SNP genotypes for about 60% of the roughly 670 donors were used in a later genetic analysis, which treated that subset as a discovery cohort. Every repertoire in the discovery cohort had been generated on one and the same sequencing platform. Class I and class II HLA loci were covered by the typing at four-digit resolution. Typing coverage varied by locus: about 620-630 donors for A, B, C, DRB1 and DQB1; more than 500 for DQA1; about 570 for DPA1; 450 to 480 for DPB1. Roughly 5 DR-DQ haplotypes were handled as single units for association and clustering because linkage in the cohort was strong. Among around 400 genotyped donors of the cohort, an average of roughly 230,000 unique TCR beta nucleotide sequences was sequenced per donor, of which roughly 17% were non-productive.

Paper-wide results and their limitations: According to the authors, the approach could potentially be generalized to other disease states and immunological phenotypes. A further reported finding was that TCR beta sequences accurately predicted the HLA-A and HLA-B alleles for most subjects in the first cohort. According to a later analysis, parvovirus B19, influenza, CMV and Epstein-Barr virus appeared linked to several top co-occurrence clusters. This cohort had only TCR beta chains sequenced, and the lack of alpha or paired-chain data limited which features could be detected. An association between a missense DCLRE1C variant and V-gene and J-gene trimming of TCR beta chains was found in a later genetic analysis and replicated in an independent cohort. In a later analysis, the rate of TCR association differed among HLA loci, with DRB1 alleles having the most associated TCRs and HLA-C alleles having the fewest. Because the 87-base-pair reads could not distinguish some IMGT-functional V segments, including TRBV6-2 and TRBV6-3, those segments were excluded. The classifier was reported to diagnose cytomegalovirus status with high specificity and sensitivity in both the original cohort and the validation cohort. Most TCR sequences were seen in very few donors, while some public TCRs were found in many individuals. In the study, 164 TCR beta chains were listed as associated with cytomegalovirus. Some 15 rarely observed V segments, including chromosome 9 orphons, were excluded from the earlier analysis of about 610 of the donors because counts were too low. A later analysis found that most CMV-associated TCR beta chains appeared HLA-restricted, with HLA associations seemingly driven largely by CMV exposure. Immune exposure information for the cohort was limited to CMV serostatus. A group of highly shared sequence variants was considered likely to be a technical artifact of the sequencing pipeline. An earlier analysis of 587 of the donors showed that most TCR beta V segments appeared in productive rearrangements either about 87% or about 30% of the time, which broadly matched IMGT annotations. Strong co-occurrence of HLA alleles, especially DR and DQ, made assigning TCR associations to individual alleles difficult. In a later analysis, HLA-associated TCR beta chains showed more clonal expansion and lower generation probabilities than non-associated chains that were equally common. HLA typing was unavailable for some donors at each locus, so association tests used only the typed subset. Specific HLA alleles were associated with 15,000 to 20,000 TCR beta sequences at a false discovery rate of 0.05 in a later analysis. A few of the identified cytomegalovirus-associated TCR beta chains were confirmed in vitro to be specific for cytomegalovirus antigens. Linkage disequilibrium might explain the correlated functional status among segregating V segments, but an unknown experimental factor could not be ruled out. Presence/absence analyses assumed roughly uniform sequencing depth across donors, an assumption that may not hold. Compared with the roughly 670-donor mean, donors in an Asian-associated ancestry cluster had fewer N-insertions in productive TCRs, according to a later genetic analysis.

The cohort was made up of roughly 670 healthy bone marrow donors. At the time of sampling, all cohort members were nominally healthy, though unrecorded immune exposures were likely present. The donor was CMV seropositive and was included in the group of 250 to 350 seropositive cohort members. A peripheral blood sample was collected from each donor, and TCR beta sequencing was performed on peripheral blood mononuclear cells. Genomic DNA extraction from the blood cell samples was performed with the Qiagen DNeasy Blood Extraction Kit. V is trimmed back by 10 bases and J by 5 bases, and the junction contains 8 bases that no gene match accounts for. The cysteine opens and the phenylalanine closes a CDR3 of 14 amino acids. Of the read, only the CDR3 DNA is kept; its 42 bases are in frame from base 1. Per the germline V gene, SNHLY is the CDR1 and FYNNEI is the CDR2. Library preparation was by the immunoSEQ multiplex PCR assay. For the multiplex PCR, a mixture combining 60 forward primers for TCR Vbeta segments and 13 reverse primers for TCR Jbeta segments was used. A multiplex PCR assay on genomic DNA amplified the CDR3 region of rearranged TCR beta genes. The Illumina HiSeq System was used to sequence the amplified TCR beta libraries as 87-base-pair reads. Processing in the source paper ran as follows. A later analysis counted some 80 million unique TCR beta chains across the 550 to 700 repertoires, and approximately 11 million of these chains were shared by at least two donors. Raw reads were error-corrected and collapsed into unique sequences with a nearest-neighbor algorithm that merged closely related sequences to remove PCR and sequencing errors. To assign V, D and J gene segments, CDR3 sequences were aligned to IMGT reference sequences. For a sequence to be retained, at least a six-nucleotide match to both a V gene segment and a J gene segment was required. Rearrangements were called productive when the CDR3 lacked stop codons and stayed in frame with V and J; all others were non-productive. Following IMGT convention, CDR3 was defined as the stretch from the second conserved V-encoded cysteine up to the conserved J-encoded phenylalanine. The earlier analysis of roughly 590 of the donors excluded sequences that lacked an unambiguous match to a single V gene segment. In an earlier analysis of about 590 of the donors, a V segment was called functional when productive rearrangements were above 56.7%, and segregating when the standard deviation between donors exceeded 5%. A statistical classification framework was developed to diagnose cytomegalovirus status using the catalog of TCR beta chain sequences. V and J gene assignment, in a later analysis, came from comparing TCR nucleotide sequences with IMGT/GENE-DB human TR gene sequences. In a later analysis, CDR3 sequences and most-parsimonious VDJ recombination scenarios were assigned using the TCRdist pipeline. In a later analysis, each TCR beta chain was defined by its CDR3 amino acid sequence together with its V-gene family, and reads lacking a unique V-gene family were excluded. A later analysis removed 600 or so highly shared, low-generation-probability nucleotide sequences to deal with suspected cross-contamination and a sequencing artifact. For each public chain, a later analysis derived a clonal expansion index from normalized ranks of inferred template counts within each repertoire. In a later analysis, generation probabilities were computed with a VDJ recombination model fitted to out-of-frame rearrangements, and the resulting probabilities were checked against IGoR. A later analysis scored TCR-TCR, TCR-HLA and TCR-CMV co-occurrence with hypergeometric tests, applying a repertoire-size bias correction to TCR pairs. A later analysis estimated false discovery rates by permuting HLA or CMV assignments 20 times. A later analysis grouped co-occurring TCRs with DBSCAN, adding TCRdist sequence similarity when clustering within HLA-allele-positive subsets. Repertoires with fewer than 30,000 or more than 120,000 public chains were left out of co-occurrence clustering, as were five repertoires with anomalous nucleotide sharing. Held by TCRdb, this immuneACCESS table contains in-frame sequences only and omits some clones. Under half of the omission traces to an unresolved V gene where checked; the cause of the rest is unknown. V, J and clone size derive from that table, while D and trimming were established from the DNA sequence. In all, the sample holds some 130,000 clones, and roughly 77% of those were seen once. The top ten hold around 6.4% of the sample.

With regard to this clone: The antigen it recognizes is unknown. Base qualities are not recorded, but no much larger clone differs from it by a single base.

Sequencing was performed on PBMCs. The receptor comes from a woman between 40 and 50 years old in good health and CMV-seropositive. The receptor chain draws on TRBV2 and TRBJ2-7; 13 junctional bases match TRBD2. The DNA reads as follows: TGTGCCACACTCGGACTAGCGGGAGAAAACGAGCAGTACTTC. The resulting protein is CATLGLAGENEQYF.